This is a list of T cell receptor beta chains from one sample in a study of beta chain features in type 1 diabetes. The assay was immunoSEQ multiplex PCR, and TCRdb's table has in-frame clones only and misses some. The sample gives around 130,000 clones, about 15% of which show up once; approximately 2.2% is in the top ten. The sequencing input was central memory CD4+ T cells from blood. Receptor source: a young man with type 1 diabetes. CDR3s include the opening cysteine and the closing phenylalanine or tryptophan. D genes are given only for firm matches. Some rows have no size entry. The others give once, few or many, or a class for an expanded clone.

NA,TRBJ2-2,NA,TRBV5-1,CASSSGTPNTGELFF,TGCGCCAGCAGCTCGGGGACCCCGAACACCGGGGAGCTGTTTTTT
NA,TRBJ2-1,few,TRBV7-3,CASSPPIAALYNEQFF,TGTGCCAGCAGCCCCCCTATAGCGGCTTTATACAATGAGCAGTTCTTC
NA,TRBJ1-5,NA,TRBV12-5,CASLDGNQPQHF,TGTGCTAGTTTGGACGGCAATCAGCCCCAGCATTTT
NA,TRBJ1-2,NA,TRBV30,CACFRAGTGYTF,TGTGCTTGTTTTCGGGCAGGGACAGGCTACACCTTC
NA,TRBJ2-5,NA,TRBV30,CAWSGKTQYF,TGTGCCTGGAGTGGGAAGACCCAGTACTTC
NA,TRBJ1-2,NA,TRBV7-9,CASSPGLYGYTF,TGTGCCAGCAGCCCCGGCCTCTATGGCTACACCTTC
TRBD1,TRBJ2-2,NA,TRBV28,CASRQGAGELFF,TGTGCCAGCAGACAGGGGGCCGGGGAGCTGTTTTTT
TRBD1,TRBJ2-7,NA,TRBV5-1,CASSRDRGQDEQYF,TGCGCCAGCAGCCGGGACAGGGGGCAGGACGAGCAGTACTTC
TRBD1,TRBJ2-3,few,TRBV11-3,CASSRQGLSTDTQYF,TGTGCCAGCAGCCGACAGGGATTGAGCACAGATACGCAGTATTTT
TRBD1,TRBJ2-7,NA,TRBV9,CASSASDRNYEQYF,TGTGCCAGCAGCGCCTCGGACAGGAACTACGAGCAGTACTTC
NA,TRBJ2-7,few,TRBV14,CASSPPNRAEQYF,TGTGCCAGCAGCCCGCCAAACAGGGCCGAGCAGTACTTC
TRBD1,TRBJ1-5,few,TRBV29-1,CSVRGQGDNQPQHF,TGCAGCGTTAGAGGGCAGGGGGACAATCAGCCCCAGCATTTT
TRBD2,TRBJ2-7,few,TRBV6-6,CASSGTSGNYEQYF,TGTGCCAGCTCCGGGACTAGCGGGAACTACGAGCAGTACTTC
NA,TRBJ2-7,NA,TRBV20-1,CSARDGYEQYF,TGCAGTGCTAGAGACGGCTACGAGCAGTACTTC
NA,TRBJ1-2,NA,TRBV29-1,CSVDHGGIDYGYTF,TGCAGCGTTGATCACGGGGGTATCGACTATGGCTACACCTTC
NA,TRBJ1-1,few,TRBV15,CATSTERDTEAFF,TGTGCCACCAGCACAGAAAGGGACACTGAAGCTTTCTTT
NA,TRBJ1-1,few,TRBV6-5,CASSYSYLGEETEAFF,TGTGCCAGCAGTTATAGTTATCTGGGGGAGGAAACTGAAGCTTTCTTT
TRBD1,TRBJ1-2,few,TRBV29-1,CSVQDRDYGYTF,TGCAGCGTCCAAGACAGGGATTATGGCTACACCTTC
NA,TRBJ2-1,few,TRBV7-9,CASSLTSIEQFF,TGTGCCAGCAGCTTAACTTCAATTGAGCAGTTCTTC
NA,TRBJ2-1,NA,TRBV7-9,CASSSRGSSYNEQFF,TGTGCCAGCAGCTCTAGAGGCAGCTCCTACAATGAGCAGTTCTTC
NA,TRBJ2-7,NA,TRBV27,CASSRTVDYEQYF,TGTGCCAGCAGTCGGACCGTTGACTACGAGCAGTACTTC
TRBD2,TRBJ2-3,NA,TRBV11-3,CASSFGTSERTDTQYF,TGTGCCAGCAGCTTCGGGACTAGCGAACGCACAGATACGCAGTATTTT
TRBD2,TRBJ2-4,once,TRBV5-4,CASSPGTSGYKNIQYF,TGTGCCAGCAGCCCTGGGACTAGCGGATACAAAAACATTCAGTACTTC
NA,TRBJ2-1,NA,TRBV6-5,CASRTVSRLHNEQFF,TGTGCCAGCAGAACTGTCTCAAGGCTCCACAATGAGCAGTTCTTC
NA,TRBJ1-4,NA,TRBV6-4,CASSAGTAGNEKLFF,TGTGCCAGCAGCGCCGGGACGGCCGGTAATGAAAAACTGTTTTTT
TRBD1,TRBJ2-3,few,TRBV10-3,CAISEFLQGLTDTQYF,TGTGCCATCAGTGAGTTTCTACAGGGGCTCACAGATACGCAGTATTTT
NA,TRBJ2-5,few,TRBV7-9,CASSLEATSGETQYF,TGTGCCAGCAGCCTAGAGGCGACGAGCGGAGAGACCCAGTACTTC
NA,TRBJ1-2,NA,TRBV7-9,CASSPAEGVYGYTF,TGTGCCAGCAGCCCCGCCGAGGGTGTCTATGGCTACACCTTC